This entry is about one TCR beta chain. The CDR3 sequence is 15 residues long. Germline CDR1 and CDR2: MNHEY and SVGEGT. Unmatched junction bases numbered 7, after V lost 6 bases and J lost 3 bases. This sample is part of a study of blood T cell repertoires in COVID-19. Study details: Samples of COVID-19 (acute and convalescent) were obtained from the United States, Italy and Spain.

Data came from immunoSEQ multiplex PCR; TCRdb stores just in-frame clones and leaves some out. The sample records some 170,000 clones, roughly 87% being singletons. The sequence was obtained from an older woman with acute or convalescent COVID-19. The gene calls are TRBV6-2 or TRBV6-3 and TRBJ2-7; 11 bases map to TRBD2. The sequencing input was peripheral blood. The CDR3 region is CASSLPGTSGYEQYF. The CDR3, as DNA: TGTGCCAGCAGCCTACCCGGGACTAGCGGCTACGAGCAGTACTTC.